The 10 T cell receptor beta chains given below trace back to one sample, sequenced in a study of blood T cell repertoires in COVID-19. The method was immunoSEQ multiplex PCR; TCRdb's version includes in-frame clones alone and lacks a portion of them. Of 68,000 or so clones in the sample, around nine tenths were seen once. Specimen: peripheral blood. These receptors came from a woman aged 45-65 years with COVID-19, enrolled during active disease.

CDR3 loop: CASSQDRGEKDYEQYF. Here the CDR3 DNA reads TGTGCCAGCAGCCAAGATCGGGGAGAGAAGGACTACGAGCAGTACTTC. The rearrangement joins TRBV4-2 to TRBJ2-7; tentatively, D is TRBD2 (5 bases). The CDR3 is 16 residues long. V lost 0 bases, J lost 3 bases, and 15 bases lay in between. Germline values: CDR1 LGHNA, CDR2 YNFKEQ.

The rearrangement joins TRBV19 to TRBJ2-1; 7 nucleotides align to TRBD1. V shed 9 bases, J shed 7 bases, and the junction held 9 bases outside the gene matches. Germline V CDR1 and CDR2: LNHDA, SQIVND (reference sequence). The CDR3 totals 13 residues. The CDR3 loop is CASNRQGGNEQFF. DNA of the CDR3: TGTGCCAGCAACCGACAGGGCGGGAATGAGCAGTTCTTC.

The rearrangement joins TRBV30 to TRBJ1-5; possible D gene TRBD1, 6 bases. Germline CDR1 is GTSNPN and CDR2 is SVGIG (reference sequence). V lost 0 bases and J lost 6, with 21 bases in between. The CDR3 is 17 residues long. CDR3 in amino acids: CAWSVRALGGLVQPQHF. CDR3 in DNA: TGTGCCTGGAGTGTAAGGGCCCTGGGGGGGCTGGTTCAGCCCCAGCATTTT.

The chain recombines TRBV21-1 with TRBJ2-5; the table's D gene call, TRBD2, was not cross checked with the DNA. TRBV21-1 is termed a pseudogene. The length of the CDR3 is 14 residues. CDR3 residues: CASSQLAGGETQYF. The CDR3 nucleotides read TGTGCCAGCAGCCAGCTAGCGGGAGGTGAGACCCAGTACTTC.

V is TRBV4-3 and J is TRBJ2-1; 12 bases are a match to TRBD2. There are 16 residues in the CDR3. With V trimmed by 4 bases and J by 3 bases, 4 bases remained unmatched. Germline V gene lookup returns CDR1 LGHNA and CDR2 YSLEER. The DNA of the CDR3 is TGCGCCAGCAGCCCCGGGACTAGCGGGTTCTACAATGAGCAGTTCTTC. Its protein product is CASSPGTSGFYNEQFF.

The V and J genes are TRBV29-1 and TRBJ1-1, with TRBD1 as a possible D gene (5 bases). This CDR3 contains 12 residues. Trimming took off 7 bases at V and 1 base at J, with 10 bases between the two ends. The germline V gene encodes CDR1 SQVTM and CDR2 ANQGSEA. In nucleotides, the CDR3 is TGCAGCGCCGTGACAGCGAACACTGAAGCTTTCTTT. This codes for CSAVTANTEAFF.

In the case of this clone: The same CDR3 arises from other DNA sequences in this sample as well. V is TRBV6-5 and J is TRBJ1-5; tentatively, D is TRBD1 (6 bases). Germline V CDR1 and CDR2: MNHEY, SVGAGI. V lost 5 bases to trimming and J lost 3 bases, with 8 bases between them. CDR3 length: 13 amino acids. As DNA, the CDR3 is TGTGCCAGCAGTAGACAGGTCAATCAGCCCCAGCATTTT. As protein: CASSRQVNQPQHF.

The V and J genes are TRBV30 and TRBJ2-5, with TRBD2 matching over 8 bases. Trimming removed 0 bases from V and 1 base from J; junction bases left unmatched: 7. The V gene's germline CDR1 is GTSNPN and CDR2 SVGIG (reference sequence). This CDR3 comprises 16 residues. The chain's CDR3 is CAWSVIPLAVQETQYF. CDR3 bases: TGTGCCTGGAGTGTAATCCCACTAGCGGTCCAAGAGACCCAGTACTTC. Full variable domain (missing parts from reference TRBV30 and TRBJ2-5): SQTIHQWPATLVQPVGSPLSLECTVEGTSNPNLYWYRQAAGRGLQLLFYSVGIGQISSEVPQNLSASRPQDRQFILSSKKLLLSDSGFYLCAWSVIPLAVQETQYFGPGTRLLVL.

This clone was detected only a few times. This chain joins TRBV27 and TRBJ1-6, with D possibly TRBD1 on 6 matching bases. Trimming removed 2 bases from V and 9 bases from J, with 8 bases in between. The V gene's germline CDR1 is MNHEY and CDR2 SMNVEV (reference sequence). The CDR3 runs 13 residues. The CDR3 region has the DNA TGTGCCAGCAGTTTAAGGGGGGGTTCACCCCTCCACTTT. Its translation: CASSLRGGSPLHF.

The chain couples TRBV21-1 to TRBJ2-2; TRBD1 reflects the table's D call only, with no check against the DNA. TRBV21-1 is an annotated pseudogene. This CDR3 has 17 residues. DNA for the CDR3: TGTGCCAGCAGCAAAAAGGGACAGGGGAAGAAGATGGGGGAGCTGTTTTTT. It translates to CASSKKGQGKKMGELFF.